Sequencing of this T cell receptor beta chain was carried out in a study of T-cell reconstitution after alpha-beta-depleted transplantation in children. Study-wide points: As was reported, about two months after transplant, alpha-beta T cells came from several hundred expanded graft clones. Fresh T-cell production supplied most of the T-cell counts and diversity seen one year after transplant. There were some patients whose high TCRbeta diversity at day 60 came from surviving recipient T cells and thymic progenitors.

Many counts were recorded for this clonotype. Its antigen remains unidentified. This sample's TCRbeta library carried unique molecular identifier barcodes. TCRdb reprocessed the PCR reads via MiXCR and lists one record per CDR3 protein. The sample includes 210,000 or so distinct CDR3 sequences, 9.5% to 13% seen only once; the top ten take 28%. The V and J ends lost 3 bases and 2 bases respectively, with 11 bases between them. Germline values: CDR1 SGDLS, CDR2 YYNGEE. The CDR3 runs to 15 residues. The chain carries TRBV9 and TRBJ2-2, with D possibly TRBD2 on 6 matching bases. The clonotype comes from a child less than two years old with acute myeloid leukemia, due to receive a stem cell transplant. This material consisted of PBMCs, taken before TCRalphabeta/CD19-depleted stem cell transplant. The CDR3 spells CASSATSANTGELFF. In DNA, the CDR3 is TGTGCCAGCAGCGCGACTAGTGCAAACACCGGGGAGCTGTTTTTT. Looking up the rest from reference TRBV9 and TRBJ2-2 gives the full variable domain: DSGVTQTPKHLITATGQRVTLRCSPRSGDLSVYWYQQSLDQGLQFLIQYYNGEERAKGNILERFSAQQFPDLHSELNLSSLELGDSALYFCASSATSANTGELFFGEGSRLTVL.